Below, one TCR beta chain is given with its context. Its target is unknown. Data came from immunoSEQ multiplex PCR; TCRdb stores just in-frame clones and leaves some out. The repertoire holds some 94,000 clones, with roughly 85% as singletons. This CDR3 spans 15 amino acids. V lost 3 bases, J lost 5 bases, and 9 bases stayed unmatched. CDR1 is KGHSH, CDR2 LQKENI, per germline. This sample is drawn from a study of radiotherapy plus CTLA-4 blockade in lung cancer. General study results and limits: Reported findings show early blood T cell clone dynamics, with interferon-beta, best predicted response.

The rearrangement uses TRBV18 and TRBJ1-1; TRBD1 matches 7 bases. This clonotype was obtained from a human donor with non-small cell lung cancer that progressed on radiotherapy plus ipilimumab. The sample consisted of peripheral blood, taken from a patient treated with radiotherapy plus ipilimumab. Here the CDR3 DNA reads TGTGCCAGCTCACCCCGGCAACAGGGGCGGACTGAAGCTTTCTTT. It yields the protein CASSPRQQGRTEAFF.